This T cell receptor (beta chain) was documented in a study of CD8+CD57+ T cells in acquired aplastic anemia. Whole-study context: On average, sorted CD4+ and CD8+ cells gave 2.5 to 4 ug of DNA. Regarding the study as a whole: Controls and patients did not differ significantly in CD8+ Simpson's diversity. Fewer than 35 CD8+ CDR3 sequences occurred in both the patients and the controls.

By flow cytometry, patients selected for sequencing had shown an expansion of CD8+CD57+ cells. Severe acquired aplastic anemia was the diagnosis recorded for all patients. The template used for profiling TCR beta VDJ and CDR3 was genomic DNA. TCRdb fed the reads into MiXCR, producing one record per CDR3 protein. The table has approximately 300,000 distinct CDR3 sequences, roughly 61% seen once. This clonotype was detected only once. The target antigen is unknown. Trimming took 5 bases from V and 5 from J, leaving 18 bases between them. CDR3 length: 16 amino acids. CDR1 is SEHNR, CDR2 FQNEAQ, per germline (reference sequence).

V usage is TRBV7-9 and J usage is TRBJ2-2, with no clear D. The source material was sorted CD4+, CD8+, or CD8+CD57+ T cells (not recorded which) from PBMCs. The clonotype comes from a human donor with aplastic anemia. This chain's CDR3 is CASSRYRPLETGELFF. Written as DNA, the CDR3 is TGTGCCAGCAGCCGGTACCGTCCTCTGGAAACCGGGGAGCTGTTTTTT.